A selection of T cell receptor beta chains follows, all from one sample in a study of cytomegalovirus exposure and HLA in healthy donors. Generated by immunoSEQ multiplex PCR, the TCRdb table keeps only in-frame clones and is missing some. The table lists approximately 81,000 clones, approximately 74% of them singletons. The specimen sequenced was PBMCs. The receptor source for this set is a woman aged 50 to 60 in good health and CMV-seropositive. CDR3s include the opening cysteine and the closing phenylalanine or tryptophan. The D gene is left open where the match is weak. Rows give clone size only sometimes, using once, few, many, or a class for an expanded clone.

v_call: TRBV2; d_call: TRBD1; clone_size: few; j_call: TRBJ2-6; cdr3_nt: TGTGCCAAAACGACAGGGGTAAACTCTGGGGCCAACGTCCTGACTTTC; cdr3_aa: CAKTTGVNSGANVLTF
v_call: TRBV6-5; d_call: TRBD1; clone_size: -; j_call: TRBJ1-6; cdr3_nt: TGTGCCAGCACCACAGGGGTGTCTAATTCACCCCTCCACTTT; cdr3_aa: CASTTGVSNSPLHF
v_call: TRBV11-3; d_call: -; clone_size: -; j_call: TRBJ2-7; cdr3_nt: TGTGCCAGCAGCTTATCTCTGGCGGGGACTTCCTACGAGCAGTACTTC; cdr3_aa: CASSLSLAGTSYEQYF
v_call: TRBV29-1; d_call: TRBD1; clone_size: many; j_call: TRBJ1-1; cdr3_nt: TGCAGCGCCTACAGGGGGGCTGCTTTCTTT; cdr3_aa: CSAYRGAAFF
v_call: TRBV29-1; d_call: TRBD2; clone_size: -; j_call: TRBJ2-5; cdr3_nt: TGCAGCGTTGGGGCTAGCGGCACCACTCAAGAGACCCAGTACTTC; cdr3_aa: CSVGASGTTQETQYF
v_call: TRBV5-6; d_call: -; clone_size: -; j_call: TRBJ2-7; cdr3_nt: TGTGCCAGCAGCTTGGCCAGTAACTACGAGCAGTACTTC; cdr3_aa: CASSLASNYEQYF
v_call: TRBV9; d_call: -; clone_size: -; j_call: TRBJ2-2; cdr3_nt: TGTGCCAGCAGCCGGGATGCCGGGGAGCTGTTTTTT; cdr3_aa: CASSRDAGELFF
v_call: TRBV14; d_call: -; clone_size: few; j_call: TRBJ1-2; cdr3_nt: TGTGCCAGCAGCCAATCCGGGGGGCGAACCGGTGGCTACACCTTC; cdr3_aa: CASSQSGGRTGGYTF
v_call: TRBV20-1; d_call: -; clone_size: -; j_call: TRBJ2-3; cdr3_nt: TGCAGTGCTAGAATAGCAGATACGCAGTATTTT; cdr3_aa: CSARIADTQYF
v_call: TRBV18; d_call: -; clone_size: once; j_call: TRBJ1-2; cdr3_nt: TGTGCCAGCTCACCGAACAGGGATGGCAGTGGCTACACCTTC; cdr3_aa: CASSPNRDGSGYTF
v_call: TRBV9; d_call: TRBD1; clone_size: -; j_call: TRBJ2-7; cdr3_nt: TGTGCCAGCAGCACCGGGACAGGGGAGACCTACGAGCAGTACTTC; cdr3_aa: CASSTGTGETYEQYF
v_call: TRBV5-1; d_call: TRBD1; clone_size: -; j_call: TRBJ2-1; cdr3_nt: TGCGCCAGCAGCTTAAAACAGGGGTTTACCTACAATGAGCAGTTCTTC; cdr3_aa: CASSLKQGFTYNEQFF
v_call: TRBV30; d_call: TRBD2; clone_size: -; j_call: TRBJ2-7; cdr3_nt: TGTGCCTGGAGTGTACGGGGAAGTAGCGGGAGGGAGCAGTACTTC; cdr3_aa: CAWSVRGSSGREQYF
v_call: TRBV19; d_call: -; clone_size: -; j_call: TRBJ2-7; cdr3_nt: TGTGCCAGCAGTATCGGGACACGCGACCGCGAGCAGTACTTC; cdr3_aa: CASSIGTRDREQYF
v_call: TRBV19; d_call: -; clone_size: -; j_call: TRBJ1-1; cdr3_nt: TGTGCCAGTAGAGGGGAAGACGCTGAAGCTTTCTTT; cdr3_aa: CASRGEDAEAFF
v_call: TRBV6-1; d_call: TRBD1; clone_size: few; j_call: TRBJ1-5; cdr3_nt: TGTGCCAGCAGGGGTACAGGGGGCGGCAATCAGCCCCAGCATTTT; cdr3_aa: CASRGTGGGNQPQHF
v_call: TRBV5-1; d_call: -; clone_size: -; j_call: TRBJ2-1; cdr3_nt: TGCGCCAGCAGCGTGGACAGCGGAGCCTACAATGAGCAGTTCTTC; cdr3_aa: CASSVDSGAYNEQFF
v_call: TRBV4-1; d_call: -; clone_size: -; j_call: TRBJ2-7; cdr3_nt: TGCGCCAGCAGCCAAGATTTTGCAGGGTACGAGCAGTACTTC; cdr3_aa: CASSQDFAGYEQYF
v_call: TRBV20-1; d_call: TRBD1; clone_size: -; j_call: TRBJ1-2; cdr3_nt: TGCAGTGTTGGGACAGGTCTTGGCTACACCTTC; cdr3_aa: CSVGTGLGYTF